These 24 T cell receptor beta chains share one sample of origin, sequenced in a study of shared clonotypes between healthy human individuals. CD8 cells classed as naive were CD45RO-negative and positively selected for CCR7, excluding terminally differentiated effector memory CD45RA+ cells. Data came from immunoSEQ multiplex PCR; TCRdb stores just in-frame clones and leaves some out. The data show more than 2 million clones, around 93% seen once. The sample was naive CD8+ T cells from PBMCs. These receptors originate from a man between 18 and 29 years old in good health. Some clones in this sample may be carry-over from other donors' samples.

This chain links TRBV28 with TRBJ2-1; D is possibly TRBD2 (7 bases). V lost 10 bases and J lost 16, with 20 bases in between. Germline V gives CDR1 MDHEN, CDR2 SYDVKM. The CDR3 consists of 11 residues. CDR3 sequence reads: CATWGGALRFF. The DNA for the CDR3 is TGTGCCACCTGGGGGGGGGCCCTTCGATTCTTC. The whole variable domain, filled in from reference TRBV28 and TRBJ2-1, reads DVKVTQSSRYLVKRTGEKVFLECVQDMDHENMFWYRQDPGLGLRLIYFSYDVKMKEKGDIPEGYSVSREKKERFSLILESASTNQTSMYLCATWGGALRFFGPGTRLTVL.

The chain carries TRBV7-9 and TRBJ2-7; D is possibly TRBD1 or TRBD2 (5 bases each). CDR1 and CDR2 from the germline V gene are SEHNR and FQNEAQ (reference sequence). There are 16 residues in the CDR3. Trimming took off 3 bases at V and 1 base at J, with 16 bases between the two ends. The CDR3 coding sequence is TGTGCCAGCAGCTTTAGTGGGGCGGGCGGATCCTACGAGCAGTACTTC. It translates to CASSFSGAGGSYEQYF.

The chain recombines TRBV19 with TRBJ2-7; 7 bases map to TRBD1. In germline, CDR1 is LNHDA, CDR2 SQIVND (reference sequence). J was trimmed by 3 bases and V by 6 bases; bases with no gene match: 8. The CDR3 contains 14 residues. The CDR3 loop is CASSASGQVYEQYF. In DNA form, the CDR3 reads TGTGCCAGTAGCGCCTCTGGACAGGTCTACGAGCAGTACTTC. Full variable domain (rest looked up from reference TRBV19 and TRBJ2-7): DGGITQSPKYLFRKEGQNVTLSCEQNLNHDAMYWYRQDPGQGLRLIYYSQIVNDFQKGDIAEGYSVSREKKESFPLTVTSAQKNPTAFYLCASSASGQVYEQYFGPGTRLTVT.

Written as DNA, the CDR3 is TGTGCCAGCACCCTACTATCACTGAACACTGAAGCTTTCTTT. The encoded protein is CASTLLSLNTEAFF. This chain uses TRBV28 with TRBJ1-1; no definite D call. Germline V lookup: CDR1 MDHEN, CDR2 SYDVKM. The V and J ends lost 7 bases and 0 bases respectively, with 12 bases between them. This CDR3 has 14 residues.

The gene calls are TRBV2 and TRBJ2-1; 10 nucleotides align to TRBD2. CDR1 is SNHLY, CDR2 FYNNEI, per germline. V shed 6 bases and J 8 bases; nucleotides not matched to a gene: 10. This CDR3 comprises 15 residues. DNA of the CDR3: TGTGCCAGCAGGACGTCTAGCGGGAGTAGTTATGAGCAGTTCTTC. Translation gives CASRTSSGSSYEQFF.

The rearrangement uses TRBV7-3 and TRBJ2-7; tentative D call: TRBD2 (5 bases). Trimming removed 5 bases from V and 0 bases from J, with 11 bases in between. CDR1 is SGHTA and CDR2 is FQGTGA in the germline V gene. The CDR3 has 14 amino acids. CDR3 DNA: TGTGCCAGCAGCCCAGCCGGGGTCTCCTACGAGCAGTACTTC. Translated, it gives CASSPAGVSYEQYF.

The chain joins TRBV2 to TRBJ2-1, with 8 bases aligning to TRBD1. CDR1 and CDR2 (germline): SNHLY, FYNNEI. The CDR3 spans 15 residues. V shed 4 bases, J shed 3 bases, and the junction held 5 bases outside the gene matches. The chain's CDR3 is CASSGTGGDYNEQFF. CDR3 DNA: TGTGCCAGCAGTGGCACAGGGGGTGACTACAATGAGCAGTTCTTC.

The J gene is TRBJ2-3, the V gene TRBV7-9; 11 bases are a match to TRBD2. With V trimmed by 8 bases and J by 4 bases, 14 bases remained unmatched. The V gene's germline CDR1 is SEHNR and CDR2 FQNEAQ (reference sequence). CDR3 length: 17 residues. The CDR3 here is CASPPGVLAGGADTQYF. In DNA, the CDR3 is TGTGCCAGCCCTCCCGGGGTCCTAGCGGGGGGCGCAGATACGCAGTATTTT.

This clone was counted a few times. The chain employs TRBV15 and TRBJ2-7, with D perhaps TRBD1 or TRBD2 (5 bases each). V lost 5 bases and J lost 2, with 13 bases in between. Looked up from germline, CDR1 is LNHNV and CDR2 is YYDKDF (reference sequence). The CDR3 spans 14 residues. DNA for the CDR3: TGTGCCACCAGCGGTGGGGACGGGACCTACGAGCAGTACTTC. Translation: CATSGGDGTYEQYF.

The DNA for the CDR3 is TGTGCCAGCAGCTTAGTAGGGGGACCCTCGGGCAGTGAGCAGTTCTTC. This codes for CASSLVGGPSGSEQFF. The gene calls are TRBV7-2 and TRBJ2-1, with TRBD1 as a possible D gene (6 bases). V was cut by 1 base and J by 9 bases, with 19 bases left in between. The CDR3 consists of 16 residues. Germline V lookup: CDR1 SGHTA, CDR2 FQGNSA.

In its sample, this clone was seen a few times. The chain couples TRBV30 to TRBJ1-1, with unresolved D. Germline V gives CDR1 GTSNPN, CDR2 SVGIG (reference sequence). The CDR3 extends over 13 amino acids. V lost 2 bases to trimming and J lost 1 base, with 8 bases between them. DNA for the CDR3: TGTGCCTGGAGTTATGGCGGGAACACTGAAGCTTTCTTT. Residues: CAWSYGGNTEAFF.

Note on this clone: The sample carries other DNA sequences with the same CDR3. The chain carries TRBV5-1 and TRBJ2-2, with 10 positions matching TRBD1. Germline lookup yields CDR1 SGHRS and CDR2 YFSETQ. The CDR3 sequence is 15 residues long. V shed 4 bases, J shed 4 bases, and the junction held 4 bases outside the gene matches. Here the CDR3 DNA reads TGCGCCAGCAGCCCGGGACAGGGGAGCACCGGGGAGCTGTTTTTT. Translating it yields CASSPGQGSTGELFF.

As DNA, the CDR3 is TGTGCCATCCCTCCCCGGACAGGGGTAAATCAGCCCCAGCATTTT. It specifies CAIPPRTGVNQPQHF. The V call is TRBV28, the J call TRBJ1-5; TRBD1 agrees at 9 bases. The CDR3 extends over 15 amino acids. The V gene end was trimmed by 10 bases and the J gene end by 4 bases; junction bases not matched to a gene: 11. Germline V lookup: CDR1 MDHEN, CDR2 SYDVKM.

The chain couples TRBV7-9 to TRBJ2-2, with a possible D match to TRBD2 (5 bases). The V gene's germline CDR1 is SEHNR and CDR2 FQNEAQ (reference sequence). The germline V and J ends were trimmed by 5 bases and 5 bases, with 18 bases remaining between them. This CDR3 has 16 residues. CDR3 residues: CASSPAGGRRTGELFF. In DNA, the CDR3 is TGTGCCAGCAGCCCGGCGGGCGGGCGGAGGACCGGGGAGCTGTTTTTT.

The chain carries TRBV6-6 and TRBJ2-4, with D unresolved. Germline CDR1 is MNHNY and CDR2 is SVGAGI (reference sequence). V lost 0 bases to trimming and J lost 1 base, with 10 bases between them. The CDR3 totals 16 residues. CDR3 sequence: CASSYSGRSAKNIQYF. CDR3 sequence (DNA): TGTGCCAGCAGTTACTCGGGCCGTTCGGCCAAAAACATTCAGTACTTC.

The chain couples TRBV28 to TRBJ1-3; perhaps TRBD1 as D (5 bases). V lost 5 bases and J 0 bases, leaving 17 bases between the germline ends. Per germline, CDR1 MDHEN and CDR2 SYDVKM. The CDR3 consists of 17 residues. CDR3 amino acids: CASSTEGRPDSGNTIYF. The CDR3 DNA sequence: TGTGCCAGCAGTACCGAGGGACGGCCAGACTCTGGAAACACCATATATTTT.

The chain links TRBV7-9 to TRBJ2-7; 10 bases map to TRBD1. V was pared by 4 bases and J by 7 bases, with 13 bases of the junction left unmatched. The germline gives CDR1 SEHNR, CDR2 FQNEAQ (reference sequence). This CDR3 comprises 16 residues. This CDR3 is CASSSEDRGVRQEQYF. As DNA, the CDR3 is TGTGCCAGCAGCTCTGAGGACAGGGGGGTTCGGCAGGAGCAGTACTTC.

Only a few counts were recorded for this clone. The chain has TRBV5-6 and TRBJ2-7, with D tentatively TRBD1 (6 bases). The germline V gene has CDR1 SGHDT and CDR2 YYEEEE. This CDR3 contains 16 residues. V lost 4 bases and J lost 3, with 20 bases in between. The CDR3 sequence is CASSPGPQGPSYEQYF. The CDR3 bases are TGTGCCAGCAGCCCTGGCCCTCAGGGGCCGAGCTACGAGCAGTACTTC.

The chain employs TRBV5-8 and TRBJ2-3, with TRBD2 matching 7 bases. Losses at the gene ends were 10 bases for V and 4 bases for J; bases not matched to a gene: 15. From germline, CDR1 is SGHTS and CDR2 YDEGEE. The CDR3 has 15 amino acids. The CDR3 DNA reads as TGTGCCCCACCCCTCGAAGCTGGGAGGGCAGATACGCAGTATTTT. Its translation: CAPPLEAGRADTQYF.

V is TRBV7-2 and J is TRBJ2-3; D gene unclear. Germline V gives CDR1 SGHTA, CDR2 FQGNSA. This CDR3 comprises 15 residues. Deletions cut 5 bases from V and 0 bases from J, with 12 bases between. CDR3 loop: CASSPHGMSTDTQYF. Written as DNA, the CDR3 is TGTGCCAGCAGCCCCCATGGGATGAGCACAGATACGCAGTATTTT.

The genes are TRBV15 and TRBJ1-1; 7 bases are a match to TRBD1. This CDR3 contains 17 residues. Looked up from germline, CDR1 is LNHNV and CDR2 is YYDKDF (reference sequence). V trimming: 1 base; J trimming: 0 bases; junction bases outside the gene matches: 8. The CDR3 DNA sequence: TGTGCCACCAGCAGAGTAATCGGGACAGAAATGAACACTGAAGCTTTCTTT. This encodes CATSRVIGTEMNTEAFF.

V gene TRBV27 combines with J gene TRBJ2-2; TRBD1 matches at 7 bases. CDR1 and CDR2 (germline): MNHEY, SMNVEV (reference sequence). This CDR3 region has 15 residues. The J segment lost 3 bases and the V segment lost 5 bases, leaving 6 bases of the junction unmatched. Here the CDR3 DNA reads TGTGCCAGCAGTCCAAAGGGACAGTACACCGGGGAGCTGTTTTTT. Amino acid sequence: CASSPKGQYTGELFF.

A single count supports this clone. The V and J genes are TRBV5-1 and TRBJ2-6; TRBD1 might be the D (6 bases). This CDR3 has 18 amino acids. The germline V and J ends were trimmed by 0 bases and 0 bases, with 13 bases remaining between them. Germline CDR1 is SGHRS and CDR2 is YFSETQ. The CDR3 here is CASSLVAQGTSGANVLTF. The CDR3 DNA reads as TGCGCCAGCAGCTTGGTGGCACAGGGAACCTCTGGGGCCAACGTCCTGACTTTC. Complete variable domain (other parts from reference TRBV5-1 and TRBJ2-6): KAGVTQTPRYLIKTRGQQVTLSCSPISGHRSVSWYQQTPGQGLQFLFEYFSETQRNKGNFPGRFSGRQFSNSRSEMNVSTLELGDSALYLCASSLVAQGTSGANVLTFGAGSRLTVL.

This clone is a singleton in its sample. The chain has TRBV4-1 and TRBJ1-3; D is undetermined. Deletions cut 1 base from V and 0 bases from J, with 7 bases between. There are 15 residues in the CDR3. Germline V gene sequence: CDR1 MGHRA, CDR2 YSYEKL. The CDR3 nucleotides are TGCGCCAGCAGCCAAGTGACAACCTCTGGAAACACCATATATTTT. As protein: CASSQVTTSGNTIYF.